This T cell receptor beta chain appears in the sequencing data of a study of cytomegalovirus exposure and HLA in healthy donors. Whole-study findings and limits: Cytomegalovirus association was listed for about 150 TCR beta chains. CMV serostatus stood as the only immune exposure information on hand. The authors considered a cluster of highly shared sequence variants likely to be a sequencing artifact. On later analysis, the bulk of CMV-associated TCR beta chains appeared to be HLA-restricted.

The primer mix had 60 Vbeta and 13 Jbeta primers. Assay used: immunoSEQ multiplex PCR; TCRdb lists only in-frame clones, some missing. Here the sample spans over 150,000 clones, around 73% being singletons. In germline, CDR1 is SGHVS, CDR2 FQNEAQ. This CDR3 contains 14 residues. V lost 6 bases and J lost 6; bases outside the gene matches: 6. As regards this clone: Its antigen is still unknown.

The specimen sequenced was PBMCs. The chain couples TRBV7-8 to TRBJ1-5, with 9 bases matching TRBD1. The TCR originated in a woman in her 30s in good health and CMV-seronegative. In DNA, the CDR3 is TGTGCCAGCAGTGGGGACAGGGAGCTTCAGCCCCAGCATTTT. Its translation is CASSGDRELQPQHF.